This T cell receptor (beta chain) was sequenced for a study of PD-L1 blockade in urothelial cancer. Germline assignment: CDR1 SGHNT and CDR2 YYREEE (reference sequence). The CDR3 spans 13 residues. Assay used: immunoSEQ multiplex PCR; TCRdb lists only in-frame clones, some missing. The repertoire holds about 84,000 clones, with 82% as singletons. Of note for this clone: One end of the junction varies from germline; a read error may be responsible.

V gene TRBV5-4 combines with J gene TRBJ2-7; perhaps TRBD1 as D (5 bases). The sample was PBMCs, taken around atezolizumab (anti-PD-L1) treatment. This clonotype was sampled from an older man with urothelial cancer. The CDR3 sequence: CASSQDKGYEQYF. CDR3 DNA: TGCGCCAGCAGCCAAGATAAGGGGTACGAGCAGTACTTC.